Below, one TCR beta chain is given with its context. Its antigen is unknown. The CDR3 covers 16 residues. Per the germline V gene, CDR1 is KGHSH and CDR2 is LQKENI. V shed 3 bases, J shed 3 bases, and the junction held 5 bases outside the gene matches. These data are taken from a study of Ad26.COV2.S vaccination and SARS-CoV-2 variants. Turning to the study itself: The donor belonged to the COV1001 Ad26.COV2.S trial arm. The authors gave Ad26.COV2.S intramuscularly, either once or twice 56 days apart. General study results and limits: The placebo group had lower spike-specific TCR breadth than the vaccine recipients did. Once vaccination had occurred, spike-specific CD8+ and CD4+ T cell responses reportedly showed substantial breadth.

Sample treatment: approximately 18 received Ad26.COV2.S at low or high dose, single or two shots; roughly 5 received placebo; per-sample allocation not given. Repertoires come from day 63 after the first vaccine or placebo injection. Using immunoSEQ multiplex PCR, the repertoire was profiled, and TCRdb retains in-frame clones only, with some absent. This table holds roughly 420,000 clones, approximately 89% found once. Sequences were derived from peripheral blood, sampled in a trial of Ad26.COV2.S vaccine versus placebo. The sequence came from a person between 18 and 65 years old who received the Ad26.COV2.S COVID-19 vaccine or a placebo. The chain is built from TRBV18 and TRBJ2-2; 9 positions match TRBD1. CDR3 bases: TGTGCCAGCTCACCTAACAGGGGGCGCGACACCGGGGAGCTGTTTTTT. Its protein is CASSPNRGRDTGELFF.